This is a list of T cell receptor beta chains from one sample in a study of CD8+CD57+ T cells in acquired aplastic anemia. One entry per CDR3 protein results from TCRdb running MiXCR on the reads. The table records over 150,000 distinct CDR3 sequences, about 52% of them present only once. The material sequenced was sorted CD4+, CD8+, or CD8+CD57+ T cells (not recorded which) from PBMCs. The receptors here all came from a human donor with aplastic anemia. Each CDR3 is given with its conserved first and last residue. The order of the fields is V gene, D gene, clone size, J gene, CDR3 DNA, CDR3 protein. D genes are given only for firm matches. Clone sizes are given selectively: once, few, many, or a class where the clone is expanded.

>TRBV7-3|-|few|TRBJ2-7
TGTGCCAGTAGTAGTGGTCAATACGAGCAGTACTTC
CASSSGQYEQYF
>TRBV6-5|-|-|TRBJ2-1
TGTGCCAGCAGTTACCCTCCTGGGAGTCGCAATGAGCAGTTCTTC
CASSYPPGSRNEQFF
>TRBV10-1|-|-|TRBJ1-2
TGCGCCAGCAGTGATGGTCGGACAGCGATCTATGGCTACACCTTC
CASSDGRTAIYGYTF
>TRBV25-1|TRBD1|once|TRBJ1-1
TGTGCCAGCAGTGTTTTAGGGACAGGGGGGAAGACTGAAGCTTTCTTT
CASSVLGTGGKTEAFF
>TRBV3-1|-|once|TRBJ1-1
TGTGCCAGCAGTGGGGTATGGTGGACTGAAGCTTTCTTT
CASSGVWWTEAFF
>TRBV20-1|-|-|TRBJ2-3
TGCAGTGCCAGAGACTCGATCGTAGCAGATACGCAGTATTTT
CSARDSIVADTQYF
>TRBV4-1|-|-|TRBJ2-7
TGCGCCAGCAGCCCTACGGGGGGCCGGGGAAACTACGAGCAGTACTTC
CASSPTGGRGNYEQYF
>TRBV12-3/TRBV12-4|-|-|TRBJ2-1
TGTGCCAGCAGTCCCTCGACTAGCAATGAGCAGTTCTTC
CASSPSTSNEQFF
>TRBV24-1|-|-|TRBJ2-7
TGTGCCACCAGTACGGGACGGCCCTACGAGCAGTACTTC
CATSTGRPYEQYF
>TRBV19|-|many|TRBJ1-5
TGTGCCAGTAGGGGACCGCCGGTTTATAGCAATCAGCCCCAGCATTTT
CASRGPPVYSNQPQHF
>TRBV27|-|many|TRBJ2-7
TGTGCTAGCCGCGGGGACTCCTACGAGCAGTACTTC
CASRGDSYEQYF
>TRBV7-3|-|-|TRBJ2-6
TGTGCCAGCAGCTCAGGGGAGCTCTCTGGGGCCAACGTCCTGACTTTC
CASSSGELSGANVLTF
>TRBV10-3|TRBD1|few|TRBJ1-2
TGTGCCATCAGTGAGATGGGGGGACAGGGTAACTATGGCTACACCTTC
CAISEMGGQGNYGYTF
>TRBV6-1|TRBD1|many|TRBJ2-7
TGTGCCAGCAGCCCTATACGGCTGGACAGGGCAGGTTACGAGCAGTACTTC
CASSPIRLDRAGYEQYF
>TRBV5-8|-|many|TRBJ2-2
TGTGCCAGCAGCTTGAGGGCGGCCGGGGAGCTGTTTTTT
CASSLRAAGELFF
>TRBV9|TRBD2|-|TRBJ2-5
TGTGCCAGCAGCGTAGCGGGAGGTAGCCAAGAGACCCAGTACTTC
CASSVAGGSQETQYF
>TRBV11-3|TRBD2|-|TRBJ2-7
TGTGCCAGCAGCCCTAGCGGGGGGACTGGTGAGCAGTACTTC
CASSPSGGTGEQYF
>TRBV4-1|-|-|TRBJ2-5
TGCGCCAGCAGCCAAGAGGGTAGCCAAAAGACCCAGTACTTC
CASSQEGSQKTQYF
>TRBV9|-|-|TRBJ1-2
TGTGCCAGCAGCGCAGTAACAGGGTCCAACTATGGCTACACCTTC
CASSAVTGSNYGYTF
>TRBV9|TRBD2|-|TRBJ2-3
TGTGCCAGCAGCGTAGAGAACCGGGGAGGGAGCACAGATACGCAGTATTTT
CASSVENRGGSTDTQYF
>TRBV20-1|TRBD2|-|TRBJ2-6
TGCAGTGCAAGGACTAGCGGGCTGTGCTCTGGGGCCAACGTCCTGACTTTC
CSARTSGLCSGANVLTF
>TRBV4-1|-|once|TRBJ2-7
TGCGCCAGCAGCCTGGGGTTGAGCTCCTACGAGCAGTACTTC
CASSLGLSSYEQYF
>TRBV9|TRBD1|-|TRBJ2-7
TGTGCCAGCAGCGTAGGGGACAGGGTTGACGAGCAGTACTTC
CASSVGDRVDEQYF
>TRBV11-2|-|few|TRBJ2-7
TGTGCCAGCAGCTTAGAGGGTGGGAGCGGGCAGTACTTC
CASSLEGGSGQYF
>TRBV10-1|TRBD2|-|TRBJ2-1
TGCGCCAGCAAGAGACTAGCGCGGGGCAATGAGCAGTTCTTC
CASKRLARGNEQFF
>TRBV24-1|TRBD1|-|TRBJ1-5
TGTGCCACCAGTGACCGGGGGACAGTTCAAGAGACCCAGCATTTT
CATSDRGTVQETQHF
>TRBV20-1|-|-|TRBJ2-7
TGCAGTGCTAGAGATCAGGAGATACCCTACGAGCAGTACTTC
CSARDQEIPYEQYF